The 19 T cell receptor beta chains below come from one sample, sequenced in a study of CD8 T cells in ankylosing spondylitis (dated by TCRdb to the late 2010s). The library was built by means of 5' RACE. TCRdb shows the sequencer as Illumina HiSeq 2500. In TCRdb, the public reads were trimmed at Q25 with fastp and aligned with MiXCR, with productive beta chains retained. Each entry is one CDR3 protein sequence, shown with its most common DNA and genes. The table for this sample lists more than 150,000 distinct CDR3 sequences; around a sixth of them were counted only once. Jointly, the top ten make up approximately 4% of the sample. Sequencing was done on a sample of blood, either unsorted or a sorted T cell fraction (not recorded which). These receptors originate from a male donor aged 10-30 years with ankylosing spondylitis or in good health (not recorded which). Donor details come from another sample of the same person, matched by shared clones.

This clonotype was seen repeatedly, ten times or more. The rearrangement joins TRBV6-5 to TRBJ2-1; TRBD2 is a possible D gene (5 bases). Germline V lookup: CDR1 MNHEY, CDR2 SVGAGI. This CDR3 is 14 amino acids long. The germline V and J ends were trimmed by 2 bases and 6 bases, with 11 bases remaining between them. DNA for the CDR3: TGTGCCAGCAGTTACGTGGGAGCGATCAATGAGCAGTTCTTC. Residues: CASSYVGAINEQFF.

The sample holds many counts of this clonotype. CDR3 sequence reads: CASSEGGPSYEQYF. The CDR3, as DNA: TGTGCCAGCAGTGAGGGGGGGCCCTCCTACGAGCAGTACTTC. The chain is built from TRBV12-3 or TRBV12-4 and TRBJ2-7; TRBD2 is a possible D gene (7 bases). This CDR3 comprises 14 residues. V dropped 5 bases and J dropped 0 bases, with 11 bases sitting between them.

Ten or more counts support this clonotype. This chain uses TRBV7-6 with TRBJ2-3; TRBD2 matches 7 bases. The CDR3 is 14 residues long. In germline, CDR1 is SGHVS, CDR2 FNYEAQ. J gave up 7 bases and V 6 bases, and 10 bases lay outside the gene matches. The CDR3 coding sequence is TGTGCCAGCAGGATCACTAGCGCCTCACATACGCAGTATTTT. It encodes CASRITSASHTQYF.

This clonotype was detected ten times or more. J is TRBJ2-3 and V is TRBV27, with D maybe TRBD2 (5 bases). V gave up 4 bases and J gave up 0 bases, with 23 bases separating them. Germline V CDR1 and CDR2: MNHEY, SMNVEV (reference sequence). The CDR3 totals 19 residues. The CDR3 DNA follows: TGTGCCAGCAGTTCCTCACGGCGGGCCCGATTTCGTAGCACAGATACGCAGTATTTT. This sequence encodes CASSSSRRARFRSTDTQYF.

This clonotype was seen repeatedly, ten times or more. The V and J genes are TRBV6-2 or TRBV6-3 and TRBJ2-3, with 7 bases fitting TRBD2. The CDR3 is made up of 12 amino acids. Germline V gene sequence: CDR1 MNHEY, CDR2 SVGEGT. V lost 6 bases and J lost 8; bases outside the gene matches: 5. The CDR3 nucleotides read TGTGCCAGCAGCACCCTAGCGGTTACGCAGTATTTT. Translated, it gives CASSTLAVTQYF.

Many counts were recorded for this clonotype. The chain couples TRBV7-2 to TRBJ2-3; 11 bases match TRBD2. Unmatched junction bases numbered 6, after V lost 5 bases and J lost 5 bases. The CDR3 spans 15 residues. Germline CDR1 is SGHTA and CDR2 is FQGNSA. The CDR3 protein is CASSQIAGGVDTQYF. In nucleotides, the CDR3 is TGTGCCAGCAGCCAAATAGCGGGAGGGGTAGATACGCAGTATTTT.

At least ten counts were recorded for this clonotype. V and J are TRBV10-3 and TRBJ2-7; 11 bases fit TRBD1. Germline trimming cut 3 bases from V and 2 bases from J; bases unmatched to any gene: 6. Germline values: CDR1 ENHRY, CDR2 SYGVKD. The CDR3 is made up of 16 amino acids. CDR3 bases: TGTGCCATCAGTGACCCGGACAGGGGGCTTCCCTACGAGCAGTACGTC. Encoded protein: CAISDPDRGLPYEQYV.

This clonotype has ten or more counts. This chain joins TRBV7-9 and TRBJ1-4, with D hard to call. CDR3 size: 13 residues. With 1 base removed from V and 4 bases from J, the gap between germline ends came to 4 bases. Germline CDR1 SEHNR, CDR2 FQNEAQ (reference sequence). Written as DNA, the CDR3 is TGTGCCAGCAGCTTAGGACATAATGAAAAACTGTTTTTT. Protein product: CASSLGHNEKLFF.

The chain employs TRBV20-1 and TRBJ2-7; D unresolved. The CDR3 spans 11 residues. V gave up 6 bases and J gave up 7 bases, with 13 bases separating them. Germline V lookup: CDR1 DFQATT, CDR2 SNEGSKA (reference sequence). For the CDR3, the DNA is TGCAGTGCCACCAGAAGAGATGAGCAGTACGTC. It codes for CSATRRDEQYV.

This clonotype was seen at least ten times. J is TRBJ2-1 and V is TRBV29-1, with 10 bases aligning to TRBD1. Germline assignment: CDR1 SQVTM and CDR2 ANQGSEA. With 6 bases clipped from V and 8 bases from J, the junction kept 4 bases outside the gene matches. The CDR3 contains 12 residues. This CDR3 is CSVRQGAHEQFF. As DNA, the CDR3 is TGCAGCGTACGACAGGGGGCGCATGAGCAGTTCTTC.

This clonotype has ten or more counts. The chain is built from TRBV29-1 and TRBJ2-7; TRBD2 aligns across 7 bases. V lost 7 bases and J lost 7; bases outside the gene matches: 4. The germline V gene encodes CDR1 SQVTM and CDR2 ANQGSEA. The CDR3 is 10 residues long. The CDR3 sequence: CSALGGEQYF. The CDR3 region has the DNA TGCAGCGCCCTCGGGGGGGAGCAGTACTTC.

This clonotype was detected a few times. CDR3 DNA: TGTGCCAGCAAGCTCCAGGGAATGAAGAATGAGCAGTTCTTC. Translated, it gives CASKLQGMKNEQFF. V gene TRBV2 combines with J gene TRBJ2-1; D may be TRBD1 (5 bases). The CDR3 totals 14 residues. Germline loops: CDR1 SNHLY, CDR2 FYNNEI. V was trimmed by 7 bases and J by 7 bases, leaving 17 bases between them.

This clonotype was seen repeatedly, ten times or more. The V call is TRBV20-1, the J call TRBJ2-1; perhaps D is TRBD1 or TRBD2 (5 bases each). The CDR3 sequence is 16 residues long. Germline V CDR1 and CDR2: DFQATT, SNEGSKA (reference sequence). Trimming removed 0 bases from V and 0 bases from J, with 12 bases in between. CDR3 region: CSARDLGDRSYNEQFF. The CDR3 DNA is TGCAGTGCTAGAGATCTAGGGGACCGCTCCTACAATGAGCAGTTCTTC.

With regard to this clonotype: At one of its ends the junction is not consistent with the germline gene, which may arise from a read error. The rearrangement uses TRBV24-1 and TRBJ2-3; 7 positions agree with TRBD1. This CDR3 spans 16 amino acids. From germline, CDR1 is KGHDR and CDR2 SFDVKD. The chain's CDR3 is CAPSDINTGGTDTQYF. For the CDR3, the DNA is TGTGCCCCCAGTGATATTAACACAGGGGGCACAGATACGCAGTATTTT.

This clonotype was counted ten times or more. CDR3 coding DNA: TGTGCCAGCAGTATCGGCCCCTTGAGGGCTTTCTTT. It specifies CASSIGPLRAFF. The chain combines TRBV12-3 or TRBV12-4 with TRBJ1-1, with unresolved D. The ends were cut back, 5 bases at V and 11 bases at J, with 15 bases in the middle. There are 12 residues in the CDR3.

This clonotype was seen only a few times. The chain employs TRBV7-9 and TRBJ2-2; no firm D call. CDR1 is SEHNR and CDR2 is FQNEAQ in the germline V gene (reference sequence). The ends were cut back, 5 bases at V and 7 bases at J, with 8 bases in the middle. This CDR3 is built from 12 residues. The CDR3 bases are TGTGCCAGCAGCGAGGCTATCGGGGAGCTGTTTTTT. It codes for CASSEAIGELFF.

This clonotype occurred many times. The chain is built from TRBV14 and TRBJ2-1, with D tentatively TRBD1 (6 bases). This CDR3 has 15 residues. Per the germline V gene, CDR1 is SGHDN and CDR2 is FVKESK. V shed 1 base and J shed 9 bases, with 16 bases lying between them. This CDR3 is CASSQVGAVAGEQFF. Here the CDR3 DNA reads TGTGCCAGCAGCCAAGTGGGGGCGGTGGCGGGTGAGCAGTTCTTC. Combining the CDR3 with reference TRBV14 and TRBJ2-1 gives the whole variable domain EAGVTQFPSHSVIEKGQTVTLRCDPISGHDNLYWYRRVMGKEIKFLLHFVKESKQDESGMPNNRFLAERTGGTYSTLKVQPAELEDSGVYFCASSQVGAVAGEQFFGPGTRLTVL.

The CDR3 here is CASSYTRLSYNEQFF. The CDR3 DNA follows: TGTGCCAGCAGTTACACCAGGCTCTCCTACAATGAGCAGTTCTTC. The rearrangement joins TRBV6-2 or TRBV6-3 to TRBJ2-1, with D unresolved. This CDR3 is 15 amino acids long. Trimming took off 2 bases at V and 0 bases at J, with 8 bases between the two ends. CDR1 and CDR2 (germline): MNHEY, SVGEGT.

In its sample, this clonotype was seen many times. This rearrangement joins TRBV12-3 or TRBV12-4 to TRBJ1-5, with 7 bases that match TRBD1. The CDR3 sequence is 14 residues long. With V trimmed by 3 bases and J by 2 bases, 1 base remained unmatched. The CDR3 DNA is TGTGCCAGCAGTTTTGACAGGGGCAATCAGCCCCAGCATTTT. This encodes CASSFDRGNQPQHF.